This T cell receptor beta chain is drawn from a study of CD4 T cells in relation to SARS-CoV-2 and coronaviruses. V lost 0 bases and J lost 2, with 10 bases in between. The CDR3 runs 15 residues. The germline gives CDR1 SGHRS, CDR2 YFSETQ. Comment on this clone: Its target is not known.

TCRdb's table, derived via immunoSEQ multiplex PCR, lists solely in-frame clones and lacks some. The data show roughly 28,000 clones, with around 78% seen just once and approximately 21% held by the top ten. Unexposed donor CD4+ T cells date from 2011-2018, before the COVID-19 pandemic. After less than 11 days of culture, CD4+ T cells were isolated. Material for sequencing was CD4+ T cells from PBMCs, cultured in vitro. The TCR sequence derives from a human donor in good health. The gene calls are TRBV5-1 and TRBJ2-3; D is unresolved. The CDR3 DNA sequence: TGCGCCAGCAGCTTGGCGACCAGAAACACAGATACGCAGTATTTT. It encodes CASSLATRNTDTQYF.